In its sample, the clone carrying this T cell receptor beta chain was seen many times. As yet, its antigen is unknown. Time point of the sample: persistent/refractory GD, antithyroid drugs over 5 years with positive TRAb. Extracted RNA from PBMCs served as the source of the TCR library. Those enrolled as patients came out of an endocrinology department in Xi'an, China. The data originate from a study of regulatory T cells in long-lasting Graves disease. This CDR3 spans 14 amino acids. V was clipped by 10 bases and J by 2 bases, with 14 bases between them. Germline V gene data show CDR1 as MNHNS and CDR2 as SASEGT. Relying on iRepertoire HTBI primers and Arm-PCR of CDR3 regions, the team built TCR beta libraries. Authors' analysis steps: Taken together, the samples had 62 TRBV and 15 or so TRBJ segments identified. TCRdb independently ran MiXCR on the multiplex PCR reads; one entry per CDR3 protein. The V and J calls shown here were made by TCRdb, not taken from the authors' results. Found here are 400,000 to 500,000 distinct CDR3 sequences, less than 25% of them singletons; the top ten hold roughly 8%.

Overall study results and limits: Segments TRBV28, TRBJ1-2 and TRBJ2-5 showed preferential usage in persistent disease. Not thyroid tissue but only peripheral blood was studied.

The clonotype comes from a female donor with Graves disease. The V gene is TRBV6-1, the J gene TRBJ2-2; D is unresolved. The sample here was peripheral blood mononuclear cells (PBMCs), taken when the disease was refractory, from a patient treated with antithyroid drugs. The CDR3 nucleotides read TGTGCCACCAAAAGGCGCGTTAACACCGGGGAGCTGTTTTTT. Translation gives CATKRRVNTGELFF.